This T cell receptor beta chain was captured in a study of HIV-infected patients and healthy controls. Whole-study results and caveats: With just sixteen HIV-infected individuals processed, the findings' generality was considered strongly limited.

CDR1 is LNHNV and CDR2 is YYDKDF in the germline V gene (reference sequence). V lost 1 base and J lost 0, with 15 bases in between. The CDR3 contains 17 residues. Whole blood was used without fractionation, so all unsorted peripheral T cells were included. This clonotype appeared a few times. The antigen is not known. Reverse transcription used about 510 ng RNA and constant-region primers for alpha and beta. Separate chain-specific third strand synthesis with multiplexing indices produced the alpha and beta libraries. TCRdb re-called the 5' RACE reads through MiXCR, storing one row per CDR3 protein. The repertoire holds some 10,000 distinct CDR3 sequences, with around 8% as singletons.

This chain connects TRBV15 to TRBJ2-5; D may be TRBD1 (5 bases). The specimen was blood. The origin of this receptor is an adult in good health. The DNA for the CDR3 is TGTGCCACCAGCAGAGGTGCCATGACAGCCTACCAAGAGACCCAGTACTTC. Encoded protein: CATSRGAMTAYQETQYF. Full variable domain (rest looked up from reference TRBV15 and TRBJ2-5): DAMVIQNPRYQVTQFGKPVTLSCSQTLNHNVMYWYQQKSSQAPKLLFHYYDKDFNNEADTPDNFQSRRPNTSFCFLDIRSPGLGDTAMYLCATSRGAMTAYQETQYFGPGTRLLVL.